A single sample gave rise to the 27 T cell receptor beta chains below, sequenced in a study of OX40 agonist ivuxolimab in advanced cancers. The library came from the immunoSEQ multiplex PCR assay. The immuneACCESS repertoire file appears here via TCRdb, limited to in-frame rearrangements. These files lack a portion of the clones; in checked studies, under half of the deficit traces to unresolved V genes, and the cause of the others is not known. For this sample the table gives under 150,000 clones, of which about nine tenths were detected only once. The ten largest clones add up to about 1.1% of the sample. Sample: CD4+ or CD8+ T cells sorted from blood, taken in a trial of the OX40 agonist ivuxolimab. All receptors derive from an adult with an advanced solid tumor such as melanoma, head and neck, liver or kidney cancer.

The chain joins TRBV4-3 to TRBJ2-7, with D possibly being TRBD2 (5 bases). The CDR3 is made up of 15 amino acids. Germline loops: CDR1 LGHNA, CDR2 YSLEER. V dropped 0 bases and J dropped 0 bases, with 9 bases sitting between them. The CDR3 nucleotides are TGCGCCAGCAGCCAAGATAATAGCGCCTCCTACGAGCAGTACTTC. Amino acids: CASSQDNSASYEQYF.

The V call is TRBV5-1, the J call TRBJ2-7; D is undetermined. There are 15 residues in the CDR3. Trimming took off 0 bases at V and 0 bases at J, with 10 bases between the two ends. CDR1 and CDR2 (germline): SGHRS, YFSETQ. DNA for the CDR3: TGCGCCAGCAGCTTGGATGGCGGCCTCTCCTACGAGCAGTACTTC. Translated, it gives CASSLDGGLSYEQYF. Supplemented by reference TRBV5-1 and TRBJ2-7, the full variable domain reads KAGVTQTPRYLIKTRGQQVTLSCSPISGHRSVSWYQQTPGQGLQFLFEYFSETQRNKGNFPGRFSGRQFSNSRSEMNVSTLELGDSALYLCASSLDGGLSYEQYFGPGTRLTVT.

The chain couples TRBV6-1 to TRBJ1-1; D gene ambiguous. V was pared by 8 bases and J by 1 base, with 11 bases between. This CDR3 comprises 13 residues. CDR1 is MNHNS, CDR2 SASEGT, per germline. The CDR3 DNA reads TGTGCCAGCCACGTAACCTGGAACACTGAAGCTTTCTTT. Protein: CASHVTWNTEAFF.

The rearrangement joins TRBV9 to TRBJ2-5; D might be TRBD1 or TRBD2, each matching 6 bases. CDR1 SGDLS and CDR2 YYNGEE come from the germline V gene. V dropped 3 bases and J dropped 1 base, with 10 bases sitting between them. This CDR3 has 14 residues. CDR3 DNA sequence: TGTGCCAGCAGCGAGGAGGGGGGCCAAGAGACCCAGTACTTC. Translating gives CASSEEGGQETQYF.

The genes are TRBV27 and TRBJ1-1; D is unresolved. The V and J ends lost 3 bases and 1 base respectively, with 6 bases between them. The germline V gene encodes CDR1 MNHEY and CDR2 SMNVEV (reference sequence). The CDR3 covers 13 residues. CDR3 in amino acids: CASSFSENTEAFF. CDR3 sequence (DNA): TGTGCCAGCAGTTTTTCAGAGAACACTGAAGCTTTCTTT.

The rearrangement uses TRBV27 and TRBJ2-3, with 11 bases that match TRBD2. Germline trimming cut 0 bases from V and 5 bases from J; bases unmatched to any gene: 13. The CDR3 has 19 residues. Looked up from germline, CDR1 is MNHEY and CDR2 is SMNVEV (reference sequence). The CDR3 coding sequence is TGTGCCAGCAGTTTATCGATAAGCACTACTAGCGGGAGAGGAGATACGCAGTATTTT. It yields the protein CASSLSISTTSGRGDTQYF.

The V call is TRBV7-3, the J call TRBJ1-2; maybe TRBD1 (5 bases). The V gene lost 4 bases and the J gene lost 8 bases, with 17 bases spanning the gap. Looked up from germline, CDR1 is SGHTA and CDR2 is FQGTGA. The length of the CDR3 is 14 residues. The CDR3 coding sequence is TGTGCCAGCAGCTCCGGGTCGGGGCTAAAGGGCTACACCTTC. It translates to CASSSGSGLKGYTF.

The chain recombines TRBV15 with TRBJ2-5; D gene uncertain. There are 14 residues in the CDR3. The ends were cut back, 1 base at V and 7 bases at J, with 13 bases in the middle. The V gene's germline CDR1 is LNHNV and CDR2 YYDKDF (reference sequence). The CDR3, as DNA: TGTGCCACCAGCAGAGGGAACAGAGAAGGGACCCAGTACTTC. Translated: CATSRGNREGTQYF.

The rearrangement joins TRBV2 to TRBJ1-1; TRBD1 matches 7 bases. V shed 9 bases and J 5 bases; nucleotides not matched to a gene: 12. CDR3 length: 14 residues. Germline assignment: CDR1 SNHLY and CDR2 FYNNEI. The CDR3 sequence is CASQGDGPSTEAFF. The CDR3 nucleotides read TGTGCCAGTCAGGGGGACGGCCCCTCGACTGAAGCTTTCTTT.

The chain couples TRBV28 to TRBJ2-5; 7 positions agree with TRBD1. This CDR3 is 15 amino acids long. With V trimmed by 2 bases and J by 2 bases, 5 bases remained unmatched. Germline CDR1 and CDR2: MDHEN and SYDVKM. In DNA form, the CDR3 reads TGTGCCAGCAGTTTAGCCCGGGACAGACAAGAGACCCAGTACTTC. Residues: CASSLARDRQETQYF. The complete variable domain, with remaining parts taken from reference TRBV28 and TRBJ2-5, reads DVKVTQSSRYLVKRTGEKVFLECVQDMDHENMFWYRQDPGLGLRLIYFSYDVKMKEKGDIPEGYSVSREKKERFSLILESASTNQTSMYLCASSLARDRQETQYFGPGTRLLVL.

The CDR3 here is CASSLENSGELFF. CDR3 sequence (DNA): TGTGCCAGCAGCTTAGAAAACTCCGGGGAGCTGTTTTTT. This sequence joins TRBV11-2 and TRBJ2-2; no definite D call. The CDR3 sequence is 13 residues long. V was pared by 0 bases and J by 6 bases, with 5 bases between. Per the germline V gene, CDR1 is SGHAT and CDR2 is FQNNGV.

This sequence joins TRBV27 and TRBJ2-5, with 11 bases aligning to TRBD2. Looked up from germline, CDR1 is MNHEY and CDR2 is SMNVEV (reference sequence). This CDR3 has 15 residues. After removal of 5 bases from V and 4 bases from J, the junction contained 6 bases not matched to a gene. The CDR3 here is CASSQASGRTETQYF. Here the CDR3 DNA reads TGTGCCAGCAGTCAGGCTAGCGGGAGGACAGAGACCCAGTACTTC.

This clone has a single count. This chain joins TRBV19 and TRBJ2-1, with D perhaps TRBD1 or TRBD2 (5 bases each). This CDR3 spans 14 amino acids. V was pared by 5 bases and J by 3 bases, with 11 bases between. Germline lookup yields CDR1 LNHDA and CDR2 SQIVND (reference sequence). The CDR3 here is CASSAGTGYNEQFF. Here the CDR3 DNA reads TGTGCCAGTAGTGCCGGGACGGGCTACAATGAGCAGTTCTTC. Full variable domain (rest looked up from reference TRBV19 and TRBJ2-1): DGGITQSPKYLFRKEGQNVTLSCEQNLNHDAMYWYRQDPGQGLRLIYYSQIVNDFQKGDIAEGYSVSREKKESFPLTVTSAQKNPTAFYLCASSAGTGYNEQFFGPGTRLTVL.

This clone was seen a few times. The gene calls are TRBV7-6 and TRBJ2-5; D gene uncertain. The CDR3 loop spans 14 amino acids. Germline loops: CDR1 SGHVS, CDR2 FNYEAQ. Trimming left V 2 bases short and J 5 bases short, with 12 bases between. The CDR3 region has the DNA TGTGCCAGCAGCTTAAGTACCAGTTGGGAGACCCAGTACTTC. It codes for CASSLSTSWETQYF.

J is TRBJ1-1 and V is TRBV11-2; no clear D gene. The length of the CDR3 is 13 residues. V lost 4 bases and J 6 bases, leaving 12 bases between the germline ends. Germline V gene sequence: CDR1 SGHAT, CDR2 FQNNGV. CDR3 amino acids: CASSSTRTAEAFF. The CDR3 region has the DNA TGTGCCAGCAGCTCGACCAGGACGGCTGAAGCTTTCTTT.

This chain uses TRBV28 with TRBJ2-7; D remains ambiguous. The CDR3 is made up of 14 amino acids. Between the trimmed V and J ends, which lost 1 base and 2 bases, there was a span of 9 bases. The germline V gene has CDR1 MDHEN and CDR2 SYDVKM. The CDR3 sequence is CASSLSAGTYEQYF. Here the CDR3 DNA reads TGTGCCAGCAGTTTATCGGCCGGAACCTACGAGCAGTACTTC.

The CDR3 DNA is TGTGCCAGCAGCAGGGGGAGGGCGCAAGAGACCCAGTACTTC. The encoded protein is CASSRGRAQETQYF. This sequence joins TRBV27 and TRBJ2-5; D is perhaps TRBD1 or TRBD2 (7 bases each). Trimming removed 6 bases at V and 2 bases at J, with 13 bases between. CDR1 is MNHEY, CDR2 SMNVEV, per germline (reference sequence). The CDR3 runs 14 residues.

V gene TRBV11-2 combines with J gene TRBJ1-2; D ambiguous. The V gene's germline CDR1 is SGHAT and CDR2 FQNNGV. The V and J ends lost 1 base and 5 bases respectively, with 5 bases between them. The CDR3 runs 12 residues. CDR3 region: CASSLGEYGYTF. The CDR3 coding sequence is TGTGCCAGCAGCTTAGGGGAGTATGGCTACACCTTC.

This clone has more than one count but fewer than ten. This chain links TRBV7-2 with TRBJ1-5; tentative D call: TRBD1 (5 bases). There are 14 residues in the CDR3. The ends were cut back, 4 bases at V and 2 bases at J, with 9 bases in the middle. The V gene's germline CDR1 is SGHTA and CDR2 FQGNSA. CDR3 sequence: CASSSQGGNQPQHF. The CDR3 DNA follows: TGTGCCAGCAGCTCTCAGGGAGGCAATCAGCCCCAGCATTTT.

This clone occurred once. The chain combines TRBV28 with TRBJ1-5; TRBD1 matches at 7 bases. Germline V CDR1 and CDR2: MDHEN, SYDVKM. The CDR3 loop spans 16 amino acids. Trimming removed 6 bases from V and 2 bases from J; junction bases left unmatched: 10. The CDR3 coding sequence is TGTGCCAGCAGAATAAGGCGGACAGGTCGCAATCAGCCCCAGCATTTT. This gives the protein CASRIRRTGRNQPQHF. Looking up the rest from reference TRBV28 and TRBJ1-5 gives the full variable domain: DVKVTQSSRYLVKRTGEKVFLECVQDMDHENMFWYRQDPGLGLRLIYFSYDVKMKEKGDIPEGYSVSREKKERFSLILESASTNQTSMYLCASRIRRTGRNQPQHFGDGTRLSIL.

This sequence joins TRBV5-1 and TRBJ2-1, with 8 bases lining up with TRBD2. Trimming removed 4 bases from V and 2 bases from J; junction bases left unmatched: 2. In germline, CDR1 is SGHRS, CDR2 YFSETQ. The CDR3 contains 14 residues. The CDR3 nucleotides are TGCGCCAGCAGCCGTAGCGGGGCCTACAATGAGCAGTTCTTC. Translating it yields CASSRSGAYNEQFF.

V is TRBV5-1 and J is TRBJ1-2, with 7 bases fitting TRBD1. V shed 0 bases, J shed 0 bases, and the junction held 8 bases outside the gene matches. Per germline, CDR1 SGHRS and CDR2 YFSETQ. The CDR3 spans 17 residues. DNA of the CDR3: TGCGCCAGCAGCTTGGTAGGGGGCAGGGCCTCTAACTATGGCTACACCTTC. Its protein is CASSLVGGRASNYGYTF. Full variable domain (remainder filled in from reference TRBV5-1 and TRBJ1-2): KAGVTQTPRYLIKTRGQQVTLSCSPISGHRSVSWYQQTPGQGLQFLFEYFSETQRNKGNFPGRFSGRQFSNSRSEMNVSTLELGDSALYLCASSLVGGRASNYGYTFGSGTRLTVV.

This sequence joins TRBV7-2 and TRBJ2-1; 8 positions match TRBD2. The V gene end was trimmed by 6 bases and the J gene end by 0 bases; junction bases not matched to a gene: 4. This CDR3 is 15 amino acids long. Germline-derived CDR1 and CDR2 are SGHTA and FQGNSA. CDR3 sequence (DNA): TGTGCCAGCAGGGTAGCGGGAAGCTCCTACAATGAGCAGTTCTTC. It specifies CASRVAGSSYNEQFF.

The rearrangement joins TRBV19 to TRBJ2-7; D is uncertain. The germline V and J ends were trimmed by 1 base and 3 bases, with 10 bases remaining between them. Germline CDR1 and CDR2: LNHDA and SQIVND (reference sequence). The CDR3 has 14 residues. The CDR3 sequence: CASSIGYSFYEQYF. The CDR3 DNA follows: TGTGCCAGTAGTATAGGGTACAGCTTCTACGAGCAGTACTTC.

The chain employs TRBV5-1 and TRBJ1-1; D remains unclear. The V end lost 2 bases, the J end lost 5 bases, and 13 bases lay between the germline ends. The CDR3 consists of 14 residues. Germline CDR1 is SGHRS and CDR2 is YFSETQ. The CDR3 sequence is CASSFYRGGTEAFF. The CDR3, as DNA: TGCGCCAGCAGCTTTTACAGAGGTGGGACTGAAGCTTTCTTT.

As concerns this clone: Other DNA sequences of this sample code for an identical CDR3. The V and J genes are TRBV28 and TRBJ1-1; D unclear. This CDR3 region has 11 residues. V dropped 6 bases and J dropped 0 bases, with 2 bases sitting between them. The germline gives CDR1 MDHEN, CDR2 SYDVKM. Here the CDR3 DNA reads TGTGCCAGCAGGTTGAACACTGAAGCTTTCTTT. This encodes CASRLNTEAFF. The full variable domain, its missing parts supplied by reference TRBV28 and TRBJ1-1, is DVKVTQSSRYLVKRTGEKVFLECVQDMDHENMFWYRQDPGLGLRLIYFSYDVKMKEKGDIPEGYSVSREKKERFSLILESASTNQTSMYLCASRLNTEAFFGQGTRLTVV.

The CDR3 DNA reads as TGTGCCAGCTCACCACGCGGCATCGGGGGGGAAATGAACACTGAAGCTTTCTTT. Protein: CASSPRGIGGEMNTEAFF. The chain couples TRBV18 to TRBJ1-1; possible D gene TRBD1, 5 bases. CDR1 and CDR2 (germline): KGHSH, LQKENI. The V gene lost 1 base and the J gene lost 0 bases, with 18 bases spanning the gap. This CDR3 has 18 residues. The full variable domain, with the rest looked up from reference TRBV18 and TRBJ1-1, is NAGVMQNPRHLVRRRGQEARLRCSPMKGHSHVYWYRQLPEEGLKFMVYLQKENIIDESGMPKERFSAEFPKEGPSILRIQQVVRGDSAAYFCASSPRGIGGEMNTEAFFGQGTRLTVV.